This paragraph covers one T cell receptor beta chain sequence. The data are from a study of blood T cell repertoires in COVID-19. Study as a whole: COVID-19 samples from acute and convalescent phases originated in the United States, Italy and Spain. From T cells, B-cell-depleted T cells, or PBMCs came the material, which was cDNA or gDNA.

Authors' analysis steps: Amplified reference gene primers provided the basis for estimating nucleated cell counts. Measured with immunoSEQ multiplex PCR; TCRdb has only the in-frame clones, and not every one. Clonal size and the V and J genes are those of that table, whereas D and trimming came from the DNA. This table has about 670,000 clones, about nine tenths appearing once. Trimming removed 4 bases from V and 1 base from J, with 7 bases in between. Germline V gene data show CDR1 as LGHDT and CDR2 as YNNKEL (reference sequence). The CDR3 covers 14 residues. This sequence originates from a woman between 18 and 29 years old with acute or convalescent COVID-19. V usage is TRBV3-1 (or the pseudogene TRBV3-2) and J usage is TRBJ2-2, with a possible D match to TRBD2 (5 bases). Sequences were obtained from peripheral blood. CDR3 DNA sequence: TGTGCCAGCAGCCTTGCGGGGAACACCGGGGAGCTGTTTTTT. Amino acids: CASSLAGNTGELFF.